This section outlines one TCR beta chain sequence together with its context. This sample was taken from a study of blood T cell repertoires in COVID-19. Background on the study: The samples span acute and convalescent COVID-19 from the United States, Italy and Spain. PBMCs, B-cell-depleted T cells, or T cells provided the cDNA or gDNA that made up the material.

Losses at the gene ends were 2 bases for V and 1 base for J; bases not matched to a gene: 9. The CDR3 length is 17 residues. Per the germline V gene, CDR1 is SGHAT and CDR2 is FQNNGV. Authors' processing steps: Estimation of nucleated cell counts relied on the amplification of reference gene primers. Produced via immunoSEQ multiplex PCR; TCRdb's table is partial and in-frame only. For V, J and clone size, that table is used; D and trimming come from the DNA. Seen here are over 60,000 clones, around 80% observed once, and the top ten hold roughly 8.3%. This clonotype was obtained from a human donor in a cohort sampled during active COVID-19. The sample taken for sequencing was peripheral blood. The V call is TRBV11-2, the J call TRBJ2-3, with 7 bases aligning to TRBD2. The DNA for the CDR3 is TGTGCCAGCAGCTTAAATCCGGGAGGAGGGGGCACAGATACGCAGTATTTT. Its protein is CASSLNPGGGGTDTQYF.